This record looks at one TCR beta chain sequence and its context. This sample was included in a study of cytomegalovirus exposure and HLA in healthy donors. 13 Jbeta primers and 60 Vbeta primers were used for the PCR. Produced via immunoSEQ multiplex PCR; TCRdb's table is partial and in-frame only. The sample yields about 200,000 clones, about 81% seen once. Regarding donors, all were healthy bone marrow donors. CDR3 length equals 12 residues. Sequenced: PBMCs. The source is a woman in her forties in good health and CMV-seronegative. The chain couples TRBV1 to TRBJ2-5; TRBD1, the table's D call, was not compared with the DNA. TRBV1 corresponds to a pseudogene. The CDR3 sequence: CTTQADQETQYF. The CDR3 region has the DNA TGCACCACCCAGGCCGACCAAGAGACCCAGTACTTC.